A single sample is the source of the 3 T cell receptor beta chains below, sequenced in a study of Ad26.COV2.S vaccination and SARS-CoV-2 variants (dated by TCRdb to the early 2020s). This specimen's treatment or condition label, per the study, means: around 19 received Ad26.COV2.S at low or high dose, single or two shots; 5 received placebo; per-sample allocation not given. Repertoires of vaccine and placebo recipients were sequenced from samples collected on day 63 after the first injection. The method was the immunoSEQ multiplex PCR assay. Sourced from immuneACCESS, this table was stored by TCRdb with only in-frame sequences that have V and J called. A share of the clones is absent; for the studies checked, an unresolved V gene accounts for under half, and the remainder has no known explanation. This sample has about 320,000 clones in its table, and approximately 80% of those were observed once. The ten top clones hold 2.1% of the sample.

This specimen was peripheral blood, taken in a trial of Ad26.COV2.S vaccine versus placebo. The receptor set was obtained from a person between 18 and 65 years old who received the Ad26.COV2.S COVID-19 vaccine or a placebo.

The genes are TRBV4-1 and TRBJ1-2; weak D call: TRBD1 (5 bases). CDR1 is MGHRA and CDR2 is YSYEKL in the germline V gene. The CDR3 extends over 14 amino acids. Trimming removed 0 bases at V and 4 bases at J, with 9 bases between. The CDR3 nucleotides are TGCGCCAGCAGCCAAGATTCGGGACCCTATGGCTACACCTTC. Translated, it gives CASSQDSGPYGYTF.

The rearrangement links TRBV5-1 to TRBJ2-7; 9 positions match TRBD1. The CDR3 length is 15 residues. With 4 bases clipped from V and 3 bases from J, the junction kept 8 bases outside the gene matches. Germline lookup yields CDR1 SGHRS and CDR2 YFSETQ. The CDR3 DNA follows: TGCGCCAGCAGCATGGACAGGGGTGGGTTCTACGAGCAGTACTTC. Its translation: CASSMDRGGFYEQYF.

This chain connects TRBV7-2 to TRBJ2-7; D ambiguous. The CDR3 is made up of 13 amino acids. Per germline, CDR1 SGHTA and CDR2 FQGNSA. The germline V and J ends were trimmed by 0 bases and 9 bases, with 12 bases remaining between them. This chain's CDR3 is CASSLADRASQYF. CDR3 coding DNA: TGTGCCAGCAGCTTAGCAGACCGGGCATCGCAGTACTTC.